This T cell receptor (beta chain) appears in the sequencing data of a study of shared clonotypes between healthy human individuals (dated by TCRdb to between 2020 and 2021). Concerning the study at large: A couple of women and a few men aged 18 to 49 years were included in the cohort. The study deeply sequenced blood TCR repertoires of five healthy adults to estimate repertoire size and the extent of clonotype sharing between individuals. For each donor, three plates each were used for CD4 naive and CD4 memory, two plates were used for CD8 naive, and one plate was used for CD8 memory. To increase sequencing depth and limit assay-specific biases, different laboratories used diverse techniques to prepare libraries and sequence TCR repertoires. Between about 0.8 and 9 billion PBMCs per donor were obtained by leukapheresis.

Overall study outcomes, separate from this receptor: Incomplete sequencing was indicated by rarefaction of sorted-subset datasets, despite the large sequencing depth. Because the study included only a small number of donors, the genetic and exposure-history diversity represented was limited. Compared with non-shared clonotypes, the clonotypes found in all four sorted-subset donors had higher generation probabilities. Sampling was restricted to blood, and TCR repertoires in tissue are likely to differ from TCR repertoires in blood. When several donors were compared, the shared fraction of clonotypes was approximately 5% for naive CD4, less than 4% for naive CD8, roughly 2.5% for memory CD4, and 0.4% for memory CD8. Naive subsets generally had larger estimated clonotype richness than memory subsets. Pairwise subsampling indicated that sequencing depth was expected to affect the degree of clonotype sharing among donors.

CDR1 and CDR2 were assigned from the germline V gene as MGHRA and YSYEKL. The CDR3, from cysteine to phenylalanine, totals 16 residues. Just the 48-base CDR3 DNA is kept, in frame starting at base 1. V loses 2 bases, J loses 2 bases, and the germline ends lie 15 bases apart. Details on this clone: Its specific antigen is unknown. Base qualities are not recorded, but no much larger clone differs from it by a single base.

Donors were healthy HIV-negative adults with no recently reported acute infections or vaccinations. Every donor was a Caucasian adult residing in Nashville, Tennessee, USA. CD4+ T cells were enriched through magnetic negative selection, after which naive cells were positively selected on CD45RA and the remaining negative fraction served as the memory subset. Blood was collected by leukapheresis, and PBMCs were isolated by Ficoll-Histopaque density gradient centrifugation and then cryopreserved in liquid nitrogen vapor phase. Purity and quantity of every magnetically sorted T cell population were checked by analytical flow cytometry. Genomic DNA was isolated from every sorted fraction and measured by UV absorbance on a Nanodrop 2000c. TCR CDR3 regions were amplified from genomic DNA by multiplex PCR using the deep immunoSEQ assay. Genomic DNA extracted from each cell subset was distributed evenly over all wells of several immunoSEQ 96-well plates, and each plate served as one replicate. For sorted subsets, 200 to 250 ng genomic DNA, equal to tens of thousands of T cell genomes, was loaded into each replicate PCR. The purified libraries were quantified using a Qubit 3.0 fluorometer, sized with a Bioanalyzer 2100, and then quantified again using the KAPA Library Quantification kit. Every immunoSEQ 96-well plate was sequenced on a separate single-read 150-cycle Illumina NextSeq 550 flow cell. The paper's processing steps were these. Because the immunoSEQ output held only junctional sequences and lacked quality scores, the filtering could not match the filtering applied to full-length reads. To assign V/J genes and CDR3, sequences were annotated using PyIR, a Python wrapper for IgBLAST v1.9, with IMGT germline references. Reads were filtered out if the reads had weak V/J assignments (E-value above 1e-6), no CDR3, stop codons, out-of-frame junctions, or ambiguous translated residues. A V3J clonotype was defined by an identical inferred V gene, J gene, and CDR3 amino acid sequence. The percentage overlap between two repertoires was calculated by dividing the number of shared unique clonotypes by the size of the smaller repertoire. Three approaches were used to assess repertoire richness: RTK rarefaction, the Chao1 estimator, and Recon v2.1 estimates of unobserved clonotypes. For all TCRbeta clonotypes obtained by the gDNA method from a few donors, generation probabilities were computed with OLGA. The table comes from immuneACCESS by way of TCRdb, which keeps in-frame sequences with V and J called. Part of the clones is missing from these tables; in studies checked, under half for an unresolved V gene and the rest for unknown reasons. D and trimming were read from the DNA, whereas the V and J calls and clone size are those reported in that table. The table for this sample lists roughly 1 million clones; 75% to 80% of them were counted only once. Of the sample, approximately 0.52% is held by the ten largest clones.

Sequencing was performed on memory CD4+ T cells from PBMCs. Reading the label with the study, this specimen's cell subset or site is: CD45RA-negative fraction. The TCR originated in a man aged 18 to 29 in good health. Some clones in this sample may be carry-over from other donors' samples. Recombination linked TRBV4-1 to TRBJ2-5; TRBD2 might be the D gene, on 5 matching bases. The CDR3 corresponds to CASSQYHREPQETQYF. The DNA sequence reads TGCGCCAGCAGCCAATACCACCGGGAACCACAAGAGACCCAGTACTTC.